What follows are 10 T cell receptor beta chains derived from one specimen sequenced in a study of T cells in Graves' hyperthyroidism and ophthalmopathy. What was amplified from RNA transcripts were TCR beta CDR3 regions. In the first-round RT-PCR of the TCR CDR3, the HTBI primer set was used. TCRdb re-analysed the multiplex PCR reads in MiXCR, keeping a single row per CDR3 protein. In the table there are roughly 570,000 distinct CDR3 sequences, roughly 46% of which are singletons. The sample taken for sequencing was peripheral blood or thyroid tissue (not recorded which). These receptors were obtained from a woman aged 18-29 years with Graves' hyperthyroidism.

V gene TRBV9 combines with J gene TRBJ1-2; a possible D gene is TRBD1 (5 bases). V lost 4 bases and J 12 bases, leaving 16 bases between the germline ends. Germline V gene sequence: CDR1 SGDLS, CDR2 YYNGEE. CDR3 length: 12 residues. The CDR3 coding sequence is TGTGCCAGCAGCTTCTACCGGGACTGGAACACCTTC. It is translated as CASSFYRDWNTF.

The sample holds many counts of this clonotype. This CDR3 reads CASSLAPQNGEKLFF. For the CDR3, the DNA is TGCGCCAGCAGCTTGGCACCACAAAACGGCGAAAAACTGTTTTTT. The chain has TRBV5-1 and TRBJ1-4; D unresolved. The length of the CDR3 is 15 residues. Per the germline V gene, CDR1 is SGHRS and CDR2 is YFSETQ. Trimming took off 0 bases at V and 8 bases at J, with 14 bases between the two ends.

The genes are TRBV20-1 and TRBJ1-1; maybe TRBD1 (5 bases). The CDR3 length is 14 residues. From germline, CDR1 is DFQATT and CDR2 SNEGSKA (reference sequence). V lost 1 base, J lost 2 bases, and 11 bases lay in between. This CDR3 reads CSARVGGGNTEAFF. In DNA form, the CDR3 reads TGCAGTGCTAGAGTGGGGGGGGGAAACACTGAAGCTTTCTTT.

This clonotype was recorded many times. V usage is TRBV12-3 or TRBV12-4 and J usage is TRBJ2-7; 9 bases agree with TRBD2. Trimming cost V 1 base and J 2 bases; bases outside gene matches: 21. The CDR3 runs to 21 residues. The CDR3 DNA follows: TGTGCCAGCAGTTTAGAGGACTGGCGGGAGGGGTTCGCTCTGTCGCCCTACGAGCAGTACTTC. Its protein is CASSLEDWREGFALSPYEQYF.

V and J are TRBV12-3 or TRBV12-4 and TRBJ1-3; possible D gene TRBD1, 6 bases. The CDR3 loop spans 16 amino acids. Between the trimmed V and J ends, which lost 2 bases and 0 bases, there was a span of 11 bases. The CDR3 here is CASSLSGVHSGNTIYF. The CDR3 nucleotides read TGTGCCAGCAGTTTATCAGGGGTTCACTCTGGAAACACCATATATTTT.

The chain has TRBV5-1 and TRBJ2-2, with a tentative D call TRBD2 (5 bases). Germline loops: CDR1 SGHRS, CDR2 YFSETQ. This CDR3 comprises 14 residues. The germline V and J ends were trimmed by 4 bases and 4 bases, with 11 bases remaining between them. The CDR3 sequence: CASSNEGVTGELFF. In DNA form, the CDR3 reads TGCGCCAGCAGCAACGAGGGCGTCACCGGGGAGCTGTTTTTT.

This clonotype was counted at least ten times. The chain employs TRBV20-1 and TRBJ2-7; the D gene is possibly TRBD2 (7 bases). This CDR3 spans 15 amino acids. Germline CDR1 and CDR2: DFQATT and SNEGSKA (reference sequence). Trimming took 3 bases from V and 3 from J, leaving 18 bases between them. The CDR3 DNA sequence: TGCAGTGCTAGCCCCCTCGGCGGGGGCCACTACGAGCAGTACTTC. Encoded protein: CSASPLGGGHYEQYF.

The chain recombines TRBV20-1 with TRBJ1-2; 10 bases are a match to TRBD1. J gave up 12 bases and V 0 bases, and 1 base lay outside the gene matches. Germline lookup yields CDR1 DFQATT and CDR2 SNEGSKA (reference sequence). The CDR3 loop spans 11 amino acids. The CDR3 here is CSARDGTGDTF. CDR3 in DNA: TGCAGTGCTAGAGATGGGACAGGGGACACCTTC.

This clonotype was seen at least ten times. The chain's CDR3 is CSAQIPETQYF. CDR3 in DNA: TGCAGTGCCCAGATTCCGGAGACCCAGTACTTC. V gene TRBV20-1 combines with J gene TRBJ2-5; D gene unclear. The germline CDR1 and CDR2 sequences are DFQATT and SNEGSKA (reference sequence). The CDR3 runs 11 residues. Trimming stripped 6 bases from V and 5 bases from J, with 10 bases between.

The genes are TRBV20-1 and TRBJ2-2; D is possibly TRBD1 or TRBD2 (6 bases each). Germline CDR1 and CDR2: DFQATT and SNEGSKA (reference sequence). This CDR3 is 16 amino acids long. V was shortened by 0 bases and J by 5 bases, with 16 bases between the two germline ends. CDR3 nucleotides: TGCAGTGCTAGAGATATCAGGGGCCGGGGGACCGGGGAGCTGTTTTTT. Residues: CSARDIRGRGTGELFF.